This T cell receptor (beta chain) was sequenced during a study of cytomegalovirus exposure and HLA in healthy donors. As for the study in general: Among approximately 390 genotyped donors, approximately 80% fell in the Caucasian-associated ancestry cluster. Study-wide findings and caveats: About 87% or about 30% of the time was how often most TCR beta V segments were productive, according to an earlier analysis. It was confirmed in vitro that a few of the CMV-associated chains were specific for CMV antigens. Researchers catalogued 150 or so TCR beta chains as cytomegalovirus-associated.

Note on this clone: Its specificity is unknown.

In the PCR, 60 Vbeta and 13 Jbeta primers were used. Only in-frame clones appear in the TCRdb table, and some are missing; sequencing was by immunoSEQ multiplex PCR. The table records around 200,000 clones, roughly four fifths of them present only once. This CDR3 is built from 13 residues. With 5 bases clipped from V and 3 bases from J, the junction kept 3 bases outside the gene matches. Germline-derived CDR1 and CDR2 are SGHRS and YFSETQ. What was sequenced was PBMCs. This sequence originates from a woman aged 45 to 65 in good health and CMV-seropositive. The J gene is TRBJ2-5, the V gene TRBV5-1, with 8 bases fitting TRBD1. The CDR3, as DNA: TGCGCCAGCAGTACGGACAGGGAAGAGACCCAGTACTTC. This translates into CASSTDREETQYF.